These 30 T cell receptor beta chains were sequenced from one sample in a study of human T cells and chemical hapten exposure. The sample's time point: patch test 2, 6 weeks after DPC sensitization. The treatment denotes: therapeutic diphenylcyclopropenone sensitization with weekly scalp DPC. A single record per CDR3 protein comes from TCRdb applying MiXCR to the RACE reads. The table lists 360,000 or so distinct CDR3 sequences, over 6% of them singletons, with roughly 5.4% in the top ten. The sample in question was whole blood, obtained in connection with sensitization to the hapten diphenylcyclopropenone (DPC). These receptors originate from a woman aged 18-29 years with alopecia areata. Some clones in this sample may be carry-over from other donors' samples.

The rearrangement uses TRBV27 and TRBJ2-7; TRBD2 is a possible D gene (5 bases). CDR1 and CDR2 from the germline V gene are MNHEY and SMNVEV (reference sequence). The V and J ends lost 2 bases and 5 bases respectively, with 13 bases between them. There are 14 residues in the CDR3. The CDR3 DNA is TGTGCCAGCAGTTTACGTGGGAACGGGGACGAGCAGTACTTC. Translation gives CASSLRGNGDEQYF.

At least ten counts were recorded for this clonotype. The rearrangement joins TRBV6-1 to TRBJ2-5; 16 bases are a match to TRBD2. V gave up 6 bases and J gave up 3 bases; unmatched junction bases: 10. The germline CDR1 and CDR2 sequences are MNHNS and SASEGT. CDR3 length equals 18 residues. The CDR3 nucleotides are TGTGCCAGCAGGTCCACGGGACTAGCGGGGGGGCACGAAGAGACCCAGTACTTC. Its protein is CASRSTGLAGGHEETQYF.

In this sample, this clonotype turned up a few times. The V gene is TRBV28, the J gene TRBJ2-3; 9 bases agree with TRBD1. V lost 5 bases to trimming and J lost 2 bases; unmatched junction nucleotides: 11. The CDR3 contains 17 residues. The germline V gene encodes CDR1 MDHEN and CDR2 SYDVKM. The DNA of the CDR3 is TGTGCCAGCAGTCTATACGGACAGGGGACTATCACAGATACGCAGTATTTT. It translates to CASSLYGQGTITDTQYF.

Remarks on this clonotype: A read error may be the cause here, since a much bigger clone is one base away. The chain uses TRBV6-5 and TRBJ1-2; perhaps TRBD1 as D (6 bases). Germline CDR1 MNHEY, CDR2 SVGAGI. The length of the CDR3 is 17 residues. The CDR3 nucleotides read TGTGCCAGCGGTTACACGGCTCCAGGGGCGAGTAAAGATGGCTACACCTTC. This codes for CASGYTAPGASKDGYTF.

This clonotype was recorded at least ten times. The chain links TRBV10-3 to TRBJ1-1, with D uncertain. Per the germline V gene, CDR1 is ENHRY and CDR2 is SYGVKD. This CDR3 has 12 amino acids. V dropped 7 bases and J dropped 4 bases, with 10 bases sitting between them. The CDR3 bases are TGTGCCATCAACGGACCGGGCACTGAAGCTTTCTTT. It is translated as CAINGPGTEAFF.

This clonotype was detected a few times. The chain carries TRBV12-3 or TRBV12-4 and TRBJ1-1; D perhaps matches TRBD1 (5 bases). Between the trimmed V and J ends, which lost 2 bases and 3 bases, there was a span of 10 bases. CDR3 length equals 14 residues. Here the CDR3 reads CASSLSLGDTEAFF. In DNA, the CDR3 is TGTGCCAGCAGTTTATCTTTGGGGGACACTGAAGCTTTCTTT.

In its sample, this clonotype was seen many times. The chain is built from TRBV12-5 and TRBJ1-1; D possibly corresponds to TRBD1 (5 bases). This CDR3 is 16 amino acids long. In germline, CDR1 is LGHNT, CDR2 FRNRAP. V was cut by 1 base and J by 1 base, with 13 bases left in between. CDR3 loop: CASGLGPGLENTEAFF. DNA for the CDR3: TGTGCTAGTGGTTTGGGCCCGGGGCTGGAGAACACTGAAGCTTTCTTT.

V gene TRBV6-1 combines with J gene TRBJ2-7; 9 nucleotides line up with TRBD2. The germline CDR1 and CDR2 sequences are MNHNS and SASEGT. This CDR3 comprises 15 residues. J lost 3 bases, V lost 3 bases, and 6 bases had no gene match. The CDR3 is CASSELAGDLYEQYF. The CDR3 DNA is TGTGCCAGCAGTGAGTTAGCGGGGGACCTCTACGAGCAGTACTTC.

This clonotype was counted a few times. J is TRBJ1-1 and V is TRBV9; D is ambiguous. The germline V and J ends were trimmed by 0 bases and 4 bases, with 7 bases remaining between them. Germline V lookup: CDR1 SGDLS, CDR2 YYNGEE. CDR3 length: 13 residues. The CDR3, as DNA: TGTGCCAGCAGCGTAGGAGACACCACTGAAGCTTTCTTT. This encodes CASSVGDTTEAFF. Together with reference TRBV9 and TRBJ1-1, the CDR3 gives the full variable domain: DSGVTQTPKHLITATGQRVTLRCSPRSGDLSVYWYQQSLDQGLQFLIQYYNGEERAKGNILERFSAQQFPDLHSELNLSSLELGDSALYFCASSVGDTTEAFFGQGTRLTVV.

This clonotype has only a few counts. The chain recombines TRBV9 with TRBJ2-2; D is uncertain. The ends were cut back, 7 bases at V and 2 bases at J, with 9 bases in the middle. The CDR3 is 13 amino acids. CDR1 and CDR2 from the germline V gene are SGDLS and YYNGEE. CDR3 loop: CASGELNTGELFF. The CDR3 DNA follows: TGTGCCAGCGGCGAGCTAAACACCGGGGAGCTGTTTTTT.

This clonotype was seen at least ten times. This sequence joins TRBV12-2 and TRBJ2-7. TRBV12-2 is a pseudogene locus. The CDR3 is 13 amino acids. The CDR3 loop reads CASRPVSSDEQYF. CDR3 bases: TGTGCAAGTAGACCCGTGAGTTCCGACGAGCAGTACTTC.

This clonotype was observed a handful of times. This sequence joins TRBV6-2 or TRBV6-3 and TRBJ1-1; 8 nucleotides agree with TRBD1. The germline CDR1 and CDR2 sequences are MNHEY and SVGEGT. The CDR3 loop spans 15 amino acids. V shed 7 bases, J shed 1 base, and the junction held 8 bases outside the gene matches. CDR3 residues: CASNPDRGQNTEAFF. CDR3 bases: TGTGCCAGCAACCCCGACAGGGGCCAGAACACTGAAGCTTTCTTT.

This clonotype was counted between two and nine times. The chain couples TRBV3-1 to TRBJ1-2, with D hard to call. Germline V CDR1 and CDR2: LGHDT, YNNKEL (reference sequence). V lost 0 bases, J lost 8 bases, and 10 bases lay in between. This CDR3 region has 13 residues. The CDR3 nucleotides are TGTGCCAGCAGCCAAGAGCCGGGCGGCGGCTACACCTTC. Amino acids: CASSQEPGGGYTF. The full variable domain, completed using reference TRBV3-1 and TRBJ1-2, is DTAVSQTPKYLVTQMGNDKSIKCEQNLGHDTMYWYKQDSKKFLKIMFSYNNKELIINETVPNRFSPKSPDKAHLNLHINSLELGDSAVYFCASSQEPGGGYTFGSGTRLTVV.

The CDR3 coding sequence is TGTGCCAGCAGCCAAGATTGGTCCCAAATCGGGTCTGGAAACACCATATATTTT. Translated, it gives CASSQDWSQIGSGNTIYF. The V and J genes are TRBV4-2 and TRBJ1-3; D uncertain. The CDR3 loop spans 18 amino acids. CDR1 and CDR2 from the germline V gene are LGHNA and YNFKEQ. Trimming stripped 0 bases from V and 1 base from J, with 16 bases between.

V is TRBV7-2 and J is TRBJ2-7, with a weak D call TRBD1 (5 bases). V was pared by 5 bases and J by 1 base, with 12 bases between. The germline CDR1 and CDR2 sequences are SGHTA and FQGNSA. CDR3 length: 14 residues. The chain's CDR3 is CASSLRAPSYEQYF. The CDR3, as DNA: TGTGCCAGCAGCCTCAGGGCTCCTTCCTACGAGCAGTACTTC.

The rearrangement uses TRBV7-2 and TRBJ2-6; D is undetermined. CDR1 SGHTA and CDR2 FQGNSA come from the germline V gene. CDR3 size: 13 residues. V was trimmed by 7 bases and J by 2 bases, leaving 6 bases between them. DNA for the CDR3: TGTGCCAGCACCCTAGCTGGGGCCAACGTCCTGACTTTC. Its protein product is CASTLAGANVLTF.

CDR3 protein: CASSYSIRGTGELFF. The CDR3 DNA reads as TGTGCCAGCAGTTACTCGATCAGGGGCACCGGGGAGCTGTTTTTT. This sequence joins TRBV6-6 and TRBJ2-2; tentative D call: TRBD1 (6 bases). The V gene's germline CDR1 is MNHNY and CDR2 SVGAGI (reference sequence). V was trimmed by 0 bases and J by 4 bases, leaving 9 bases between them. This CDR3 is 15 amino acids long.

This clonotype was recorded only once. Given the absence of the conserved phenylalanine or tryptophan at the CDR3 end, a read error is likely. V is TRBV20-1 and J is TRBJ1-5, with 7 bases that match TRBD1. The CDR3 extends over 13 amino acids. The germline gives CDR1 DFQATT, CDR2 SNEGSKA (reference sequence). V shed 5 bases and J 4 bases; nucleotides not matched to a gene: 5. The CDR3 sequence is CSAQGQINQPQHV. CDR3 sequence (DNA): TGCAGTGCTCAGGGACAGATAAATCAGCCCCAGCATGTT.

This clonotype appeared many times. The V and J genes are TRBV9 and TRBJ1-5; D gene unclear. Germline V CDR1 and CDR2: SGDLS, YYNGEE. The CDR3 runs to 15 residues. Deletions cut 0 bases from V and 0 bases from J, with 7 bases between. In nucleotides, the CDR3 is TGTGCCAGCAGCGTAGAAGGTATTAGCAATCAGCCCCAGCATTTT. Protein: CASSVEGISNQPQHF.

This clonotype was observed a handful of times. The CDR3 reads CASSLAGQEADTQYF. The CDR3 DNA is TGTGCCAGCAGCTTAGCTGGACAGGAGGCAGATACGCAGTATTTT. The gene calls are TRBV11-2 and TRBJ2-3, with 7 bases lining up with TRBD1. CDR1 is SGHAT, CDR2 FQNNGV, per germline. The CDR3 covers 15 residues. Unmatched junction bases numbered 5, after V lost 1 base and J lost 4 bases.

V and J are TRBV6-1 and TRBJ1-4; no reliable D call. The V and J ends lost 1 base and 14 bases respectively, with 14 bases between them. From germline, CDR1 is MNHNS and CDR2 SASEGT. This CDR3 contains 13 residues. The CDR3 here is CASSEVFSERLFF. The CDR3, as DNA: TGTGCCAGCAGTGAAGTCTTCTCCGAGCGGCTGTTTTTT.

This clonotype was seen a handful of times. The chain couples TRBV12-5 to TRBJ1-2, with D unresolved. The CDR3 extends over 13 amino acids. Germline assignment: CDR1 LGHNT and CDR2 FRNRAP. The germline V and J ends were trimmed by 1 base and 7 bases, with 10 bases remaining between them. CDR3 coding DNA: TGTGCTAGTGGTTTGGGAGCGGCCAGTGGCTACACCTTC. This gives the protein CASGLGAASGYTF.

This clonotype has a handful of counts. The chain employs TRBV7-2 and TRBJ1-4, with TRBD1 identical over 8 bases. The junction had 9 bases not matched to a gene; V was cut back by 5 bases and J by 10 bases. The germline CDR1 and CDR2 sequences are SGHTA and FQGNSA. The CDR3 runs 14 residues. This chain's CDR3 is CASSADRAVGKLFF. CDR3 sequence (DNA): TGTGCCAGCAGCGCGGACAGGGCGGTGGGAAAACTGTTTTTT.

This clonotype came up many times. This chain joins TRBV20-1 and TRBJ1-6; no firm D call. Trimming removed 4 bases from V and 0 bases from J, with 7 bases in between. Germline V gives CDR1 DFQATT, CDR2 SNEGSKA (reference sequence). CDR3 size: 14 residues. CDR3 amino acids: CSATQSSYNSPLHF. The CDR3 DNA follows: TGCAGTGCTACTCAGAGCTCCTATAATTCACCCCTCCACTTT.

At least ten counts were recorded for this clonotype. The germline gene is not matched at one end of the junction; a read error may be the cause. The V and J genes are TRBV7-3 and TRBJ1-2; 8 nucleotides align to TRBD1. This CDR3 is 13 amino acids long. Germline assignment: CDR1 SGHTA and CDR2 FQGTGA. The CDR3: CASSSGTGFHGVF. The CDR3 DNA is TGTGCCAGCAGCTCGGGGACAGGTTTTCATGGGGTATTC.

As concerns this clonotype: At one end, the junction sequence differs from germline, possibly due to a read error. The chain has TRBV7-3 and TRBJ2-2; a weak D match, TRBD1 (6 bases). The V gene's germline CDR1 is SGHTA and CDR2 FQGTGA. The CDR3 runs 15 residues. The DNA for the CDR3 is TGTGGCAGCAGCCTGACAGGAACGAACACCGGGGAGCTGTTTTTT. Amino acids: CGSSLTGTNTGELFF.

This clonotype was observed many times. The V call is TRBV12-3 or TRBV12-4, the J call TRBJ2-3; TRBD2 aligns across 7 bases. Trimming removed 3 bases from V and 6 bases from J; junction bases left unmatched: 12. This CDR3 has 16 residues. The CDR3 DNA sequence: TGTGCCAGCAGTTTTGGGAGCGGGGCGTTTGGGGATACGCAGTATTTT. Translating it yields CASSFGSGAFGDTQYF.

This clonotype showed up just a few times. This chain connects TRBV5-1 to TRBJ2-1; 10 positions match TRBD2. After removal of 1 base from V and 5 bases from J, the junction contained 6 bases not matched to a gene. The CDR3 covers 16 residues. Germline lookup yields CDR1 SGHRS and CDR2 YFSETQ. CDR3 coding DNA: TGCGCCAGCAGCTTGAGTAGCGGGGGGACCCACAATGAGCAGTTCTTC. Its translation is CASSLSSGGTHNEQFF.

Note on this clonotype: Possible read error: a much larger clone is one base away. This CDR3 reads CTSSLTGTEGNTIYF. CDR3 nucleotide sequence: TGTACCAGCAGTCTCACAGGGACGGAGGGAAACACCATATATTTT. This sequence joins TRBV6-5 and TRBJ1-3; D is possibly TRBD1 (6 bases). Germline assignment: CDR1 MNHEY and CDR2 SVGAGI. The CDR3 contains 15 residues.

This clonotype has at least ten counts. The chain employs TRBV12-3 or TRBV12-4 and TRBJ2-3, with no clear D. The length of the CDR3 is 14 residues. V was shortened by 3 bases and J by 2 bases, with 9 bases between the two germline ends. CDR3 nucleotide sequence: TGTGCCAGCAGTTTTTTGTCAGCCACAGATACGCAGTATTTT. This codes for CASSFLSATDTQYF.